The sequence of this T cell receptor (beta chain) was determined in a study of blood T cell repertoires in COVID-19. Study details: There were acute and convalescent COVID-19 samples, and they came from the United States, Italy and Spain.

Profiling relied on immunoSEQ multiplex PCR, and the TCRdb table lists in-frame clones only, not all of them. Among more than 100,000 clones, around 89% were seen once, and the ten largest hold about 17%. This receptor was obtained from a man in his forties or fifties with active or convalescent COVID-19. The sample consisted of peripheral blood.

This chain's CDR3 is CSASVWQNDNSPLHF. CDR3 sequence (DNA): TGCAGTGCTAGTGTGTGGCAGAATGATAATTCACCCCTCCACTTT. The chain joins TRBV20-1 to TRBJ1-6; D gene unclear. Germline lookup yields CDR1 DFQATT and CDR2 SNEGSKA (reference sequence). This CDR3 region has 15 residues. Trimming pared 3 bases from V and 5 bases from J, leaving 14 bases between.